The next 23 T cell receptor beta chains were all read from a single sample in a study of blood T cell repertoires in COVID-19. Method: immunoSEQ multiplex PCR; TCRdb's copy keeps in-frame clones and lacks some. Of some 300,000 clones listed, around 86% are singletons. Sequenced material: PBMCs or T cells enriched from blood (not recorded which). The receptors come from a woman between 40 and 55 years old who had recovered from COVID-19.

The rearrangement uses TRBV6-5 and TRBJ2-7; TRBD1 might be the D (6 bases). The ends were cut back, 5 bases at V and 3 bases at J, with 17 bases in the middle. Germline values: CDR1 MNHEY, CDR2 SVGAGI. The CDR3 covers 15 residues. The CDR3 DNA reads TGTGCCAGCAGTCCCTACTATACAGGGAACTACGAGCAGTACTTC. This codes for CASSPYYTGNYEQYF.

CDR3 in amino acids: CASSWSGADYGYTF. The DNA for the CDR3 is TGTGCCAGCAGTTGGTCAGGGGCTGACTATGGCTACACCTTC. The genes are TRBV6-5 and TRBJ1-2, with a possible D match to TRBD1 (6 bases). Deletions cut 4 bases from V and 3 bases from J, with 12 bases between. The CDR3 sequence is 14 residues long. Germline assignment: CDR1 MNHEY and CDR2 SVGAGI.

The CDR3 sequence: CASSGGTGDTDTQYF. The CDR3 DNA is TGCGCCAGCAGCGGGGGGACAGGGGACACAGATACGCAGTATTTT. This chain links TRBV5-1 with TRBJ2-3; the match to TRBD1 covers 10 bases. The germline V gene encodes CDR1 SGHRS and CDR2 YFSETQ. This CDR3 region has 15 residues. With 4 bases clipped from V and 2 bases from J, the junction kept 4 bases outside the gene matches. The full variable domain, rest sourced from reference TRBV5-1 and TRBJ2-3, is KAGVTQTPRYLIKTRGQQVTLSCSPISGHRSVSWYQQTPGQGLQFLFEYFSETQRNKGNFPGRFSGRQFSNSRSEMNVSTLELGDSALYLCASSGGTGDTDTQYFGPGTRLTVL.

The chain carries TRBV7-6 and TRBJ2-7; D not certain. The germline gives CDR1 SGHVS, CDR2 FNYEAQ. CDR3 length: 14 residues. V lost 2 bases and J lost 3, with 11 bases in between. Written as DNA, the CDR3 is TGTGCCAGCAGCTTACAGGCCAAGAACTACGAGCAGTACTTC. Residues: CASSLQAKNYEQYF.

The gene calls are TRBV5-4 and TRBJ2-7; D not certain. V was clipped by 1 base and J by 5 bases, with 7 bases between them. From germline, CDR1 is SGHNT and CDR2 YYREEE (reference sequence). This CDR3 spans 12 amino acids. Here the CDR3 reads CASSLKSNEQYF. CDR3 DNA: TGTGCCAGCAGCTTGAAATCCAACGAGCAGTACTTC.

This rearrangement joins TRBV27 to TRBJ1-2; possible D gene TRBD1, 5 bases. V shed 6 bases and J shed 0 bases, with 11 bases lying between them. The germline V gene encodes CDR1 MNHEY and CDR2 SMNVEV (reference sequence). This CDR3 has 14 residues. CDR3 nucleotide sequence: TGTGCCAGCAGGTTGACAGCAGCTAACTATGGCTACACCTTC. Encoded protein: CASRLTAANYGYTF.

This clone was counted a single time. The chain has TRBV12-3 or TRBV12-4 and TRBJ1-1; 9 nucleotides line up with TRBD1. After removal of 4 bases from V and 8 bases from J, the junction contained 5 bases not matched to a gene. The CDR3 spans 13 residues. The CDR3 sequence is CASSSGDRAEAFF. The CDR3 nucleotides are TGTGCCAGCAGTTCCGGGGACAGGGCCGAAGCTTTCTTT.

This chain joins TRBV10-2 and TRBJ1-1; no clear D. Looked up from germline, CDR1 is WSHSY and CDR2 is SAAADI. The CDR3 is 13 amino acids. The V and J ends lost 11 bases and 4 bases respectively, with 17 bases between them. In nucleotides, the CDR3 is TGCGCCTCTTCCAGGCAGCCCTCCACTGAAGCTTTCTTT. Translation gives CASSRQPSTEAFF.

This rearrangement joins TRBV7-9 to TRBJ1-4, with D possibly being TRBD1 (5 bases). Trimming removed 2 bases at V and 7 bases at J, with 17 bases between. The CDR3 is 16 residues long. Looked up from germline, CDR1 is SEHNR and CDR2 is FQNEAQ (reference sequence). The CDR3 protein is CASSLRLGQGGEKLFF. As DNA, the CDR3 is TGTGCCAGCAGCTTAAGGTTGGGTCAGGGCGGTGAAAAACTGTTTTTT.

The V gene is TRBV7-6, the J gene TRBJ2-5; D perhaps matches TRBD1 (6 bases). The CDR3 is made up of 15 amino acids. Germline V gene data show CDR1 as SGHVS and CDR2 as FNYEAQ. The V and J ends lost 5 bases and 5 bases respectively, with 18 bases between them. CDR3 DNA: TGTGCCAGCAGCCTAAGATTGGGGGCGAGGGAGACCCAGTACTTC. Amino acid sequence: CASSLRLGARETQYF.

The gene calls are TRBV19 and TRBJ2-2; 8 bases align to TRBD1. The V segment lost 3 bases and the J segment 8 bases; nucleotides outside the gene matches: 8. The germline gives CDR1 LNHDA, CDR2 SQIVND (reference sequence). This CDR3 region has 15 residues. The CDR3, as DNA: TGTGCCAGTAGTATTATTGGGACAGGCTCTGGGGAGCTGTTTTTT. Translation: CASSIIGTGSGELFF.

This sequence joins TRBV29-1 and TRBJ2-4; D remains unclear. Trimming left V 5 bases short and J 4 bases short, with 12 bases between. Germline-derived CDR1 and CDR2 are SQVTM and ANQGSEA. The CDR3 is made up of 13 amino acids. Here the CDR3 reads CSVWLRQKNIQYF. CDR3 in DNA: TGCAGCGTTTGGCTGAGGCAGAAAAACATTCAGTACTTC.

This sequence joins TRBV2 and TRBJ2-2; a possible D gene is TRBD2 (6 bases). CDR3 length: 14 residues. CDR1 and CDR2 from the germline V gene are SNHLY and FYNNEI. The ends were cut back, 4 bases at V and 1 base at J, with 7 bases in the middle. For the CDR3, the DNA is TGTGCCAGCAGTGTCGGGAGGAACACCGGGGAGCTGTTTTTT. Protein: CASSVGRNTGELFF.

This chain joins TRBV7-2 and TRBJ1-1; TRBD1 agrees at 7 bases. The CDR3 has 13 residues. The ends lost 8 bases at V and 5 bases at J; junction bases unmatched: 8. CDR1 is SGHTA and CDR2 is FQGNSA in the germline V gene. CDR3: CASAYRGGTEAFF. The CDR3 coding sequence is TGTGCCAGCGCCTACAGGGGAGGAACTGAAGCTTTCTTT.

The V and J genes are TRBV20-1 and TRBJ1-1; D gene ambiguous. The CDR3 contains 11 residues. Between the trimmed V and J ends, which lost 6 bases and 7 bases, there was a span of 12 bases. Per the germline V gene, CDR1 is DFQATT and CDR2 is SNEGSKA (reference sequence). The CDR3 nucleotides read TGCAGTGCCTCACCTAGTCGTGAAGCTTTCTTT. As protein: CSASPSREAFF.

This chain links TRBV14 with TRBJ1-1; tentatively, D is TRBD1 (5 bases). From germline, CDR1 is SGHDN and CDR2 FVKESK. The V and J ends lost 4 bases and 3 bases respectively, with 15 bases between them. This CDR3 spans 15 amino acids. In DNA form, the CDR3 reads TGTGCCAGCAGCCCCCAGCGGGGGGTAGACACTGAAGCTTTCTTT. This sequence encodes CASSPQRGVDTEAFF.

The chain joins TRBV4-1 to TRBJ1-1, with TRBD1 as a possible D gene (6 bases). The V end was cut by 0 bases, the J end by 0 bases, with 17 bases between. This CDR3 region has 18 residues. Germline CDR1 MGHRA, CDR2 YSYEKL. The CDR3 bases are TGCGCCAGCAGCCAAGAGGCCGGCGGGGGGCCCATGAACACTGAAGCTTTCTTT. This encodes CASSQEAGGGPMNTEAFF.

The chain joins TRBV6-1 to TRBJ2-1; D gene unclear. Germline loops: CDR1 MNHNS, CDR2 SASEGT. The CDR3 runs to 15 residues. Trimming shortened V by 1 base and J by 13 bases, and 20 bases separated the two germline ends. The CDR3 sequence is CASSEVGGYTLNQFF. The DNA of the CDR3 is TGTGCCAGCAGTGAAGTCGGCGGTTATACCTTAAACCAGTTCTTC.

V is TRBV11-2 and J is TRBJ1-4; D uncertain. This CDR3 is built from 16 residues. V was pared by 2 bases and J by 7 bases, with 17 bases between. Per germline, CDR1 SGHAT and CDR2 FQNNGV. The CDR3 DNA reads as TGTGCCAGCAGCTTATTAAGTCGTCGGGTTCGTGAAAAACTGTTTTTT. It specifies CASSLLSRRVREKLFF.

The V and J genes are TRBV6-6 and TRBJ1-3, with D possibly TRBD1 on 6 matching bases. From germline, CDR1 is MNHNY and CDR2 SVGAGI (reference sequence). CDR3 length: 14 amino acids. Trimming removed 5 bases at V and 1 base at J, with 9 bases between. The CDR3 coding sequence is TGTGCCAGCAGTCAGACAGGTTCTGGAAACACCATATATTTT. Amino acids: CASSQTGSGNTIYF.

This sequence joins TRBV3-1 (or the pseudogene TRBV3-2) and TRBJ2-1, with D tentatively TRBD1 (5 bases). The ends were cut back, 2 bases at V and 8 bases at J, with 19 bases in the middle. The CDR3 contains 16 residues. Per the germline V gene, CDR1 is LGHDT and CDR2 is YNNKEL (reference sequence). CDR3 sequence reads: CASSQFRTTIRDEQFF. CDR3 bases: TGTGCCAGCAGCCAATTCAGGACAACCATAAGGGATGAGCAGTTCTTC.

The chain carries TRBV7-3 and TRBJ2-2, with 7 bases fitting TRBD2. Looked up from germline, CDR1 is SGHTA and CDR2 is FQGTGA. After removal of 3 bases from V and 6 bases from J, the junction contained 7 bases not matched to a gene. The CDR3 runs to 15 residues. The CDR3 region has the DNA TGTGCCAGCAGCTTGGTGGGCGCGGGAGCCGGGGAGCTGTTTTTT. Translating it yields CASSLVGAGAGELFF.

In its sample, this clone was seen once. The chain combines TRBV11-2 with TRBJ1-1; 7 positions agree with TRBD1. V was pared by 4 bases and J by 0 bases, with 5 bases of the junction left unmatched. Germline V gene lookup returns CDR1 SGHAT and CDR2 FQNNGV. This CDR3 comprises 15 residues. CDR3 DNA: TGTGCCAGCAGCTCAGGACAGGCTATGAACACTGAAGCTTTCTTT. It yields the protein CASSSGQAMNTEAFF.